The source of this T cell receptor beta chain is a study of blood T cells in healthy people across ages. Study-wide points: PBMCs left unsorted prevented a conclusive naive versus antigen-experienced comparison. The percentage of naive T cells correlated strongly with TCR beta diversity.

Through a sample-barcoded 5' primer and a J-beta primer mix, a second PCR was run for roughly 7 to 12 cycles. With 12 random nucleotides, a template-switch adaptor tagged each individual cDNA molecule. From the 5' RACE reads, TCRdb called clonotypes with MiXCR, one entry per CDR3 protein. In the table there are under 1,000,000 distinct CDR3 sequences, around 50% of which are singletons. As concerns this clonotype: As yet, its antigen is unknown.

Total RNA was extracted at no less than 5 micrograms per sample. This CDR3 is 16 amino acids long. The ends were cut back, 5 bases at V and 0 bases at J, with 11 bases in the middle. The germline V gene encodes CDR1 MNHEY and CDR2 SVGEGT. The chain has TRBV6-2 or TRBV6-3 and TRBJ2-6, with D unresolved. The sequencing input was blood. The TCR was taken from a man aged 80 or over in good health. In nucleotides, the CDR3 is TGTGCCAGCAGTGCGGACCAGCTCTCTGGGGCCAACGTCCTGACTTTC. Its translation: CASSADQLSGANVLTF.